A single sample gave rise to the 21 T cell receptor beta chains below, sequenced in a study of Ad26.COV2.S vaccination and SARS-CoV-2 variants. Assay used: immunoSEQ multiplex PCR; TCRdb lists only in-frame clones, some missing. Among more than 300,000 clones listed, about 86% were seen once. Treatment defined: some 19 received Ad26.COV2.S at low or high dose, single or two shots; roughly five received placebo; per-sample allocation not given. Specimen acquisition occurred on day 63 following the initial vaccine or placebo injection. The sample consisted of peripheral blood, taken in a trial of Ad26.COV2.S vaccine versus placebo. These receptor sequences come from a person between 18 and 65 years old who received the Ad26.COV2.S COVID-19 vaccine or a placebo.

The rearrangement joins TRBV6-5 to TRBJ1-1; TRBD1 matches 7 bases. After removal of 7 bases from V and 2 bases from J, the junction contained 10 bases not matched to a gene. The CDR3 covers 15 residues. The germline V gene has CDR1 MNHEY and CDR2 SVGAGI. In DNA, the CDR3 is TGTGCCAGCACAGTGACAGGGACGATTAACACTGAAGCTTTCTTT. It translates to CASTVTGTINTEAFF.

About this clone: An end of the junction does not agree with germline; a read error may underlie this. The CDR3 spells CASSLVPPDKQYF. CDR3 sequence (DNA): TGTGCCAGCAGCTTAGTTCCCCCGGATAAGCAGTATTTT. This sequence joins TRBV7-3 and TRBJ2-3; D unclear. Germline lookup yields CDR1 SGHTA and CDR2 FQGTGA. The CDR3 has 13 residues.

V and J are TRBV28 and TRBJ2-2, with D possibly being TRBD1 (5 bases). The length of the CDR3 is 12 residues. In germline, CDR1 is MDHEN, CDR2 SYDVKM. Trimming removed 6 bases from V and 6 bases from J, with 8 bases in between. The CDR3 spells CASRRQSGELFF. In DNA, the CDR3 is TGTGCCAGCAGAAGACAGTCCGGGGAGCTGTTTTTT.

V is TRBV9 and J is TRBJ2-5, with D maybe TRBD2 (6 bases). Germline-derived CDR1 and CDR2 are SGDLS and YYNGEE. V was pared by 1 base and J by 1 base, with 14 bases between. The length of the CDR3 is 16 residues. The CDR3 DNA follows: TGTGCCAGCAGCGTATCGGCTCGGGGGTCCCAAGAGACCCAGTACTTC. Encoded protein: CASSVSARGSQETQYF.

This clone showed up just once. The chain joins TRBV20-1 to TRBJ1-1; D gene unclear. Trimming took 3 bases from V and 0 from J, leaving 8 bases between them. CDR1 and CDR2 from the germline V gene are DFQATT and SNEGSKA (reference sequence). The CDR3 consists of 13 residues. CDR3 protein: CSASGGVNTEAFF. CDR3 nucleotide sequence: TGCAGTGCTAGTGGCGGGGTGAACACTGAAGCTTTCTTT.

The CDR3 is CASSLYGSPFGKETQYF. The CDR3 DNA sequence: TGTGCCAGCAGTTTATATGGTTCCCCATTCGGGAAAGAGACCCAGTACTTC. The V and J genes are TRBV28 and TRBJ2-5, with a tentative D call TRBD2 (5 bases). Germline assignment: CDR1 MDHEN and CDR2 SYDVKM. V dropped 1 base and J dropped 3 bases, with 18 bases sitting between them. The CDR3 extends over 17 amino acids.

This chain joins TRBV13 and TRBJ2-7; 11 nucleotides agree with TRBD2. This CDR3 contains 13 residues. CDR1 is PRHDT, CDR2 FYEKMQ, per germline (reference sequence). J was trimmed by 2 bases and V by 6 bases; bases with no gene match: 0. This CDR3 is CASRTSGAYEQYF. As DNA, the CDR3 is TGTGCCAGCAGGACTAGCGGGGCCTACGAGCAGTACTTC.

This clone was seen a single time. The V gene is TRBV7-9, the J gene TRBJ1-4; D possibly corresponds to TRBD1 (6 bases). Germline V gives CDR1 SEHNR, CDR2 FQNEAQ (reference sequence). The V gene lost 4 bases and the J gene lost 5 bases, with 17 bases spanning the gap. CDR3 size: 16 residues. The CDR3, as DNA: TGTGCCAGCAGCTCTCATAGGGCAGGGGAGAATGAAAAACTGTTTTTT. As protein: CASSSHRAGENEKLFF.

This rearrangement joins TRBV5-1 to TRBJ2-1; D uncertain. This CDR3 region has 15 residues. Trimming took 5 bases from V and 0 from J, leaving 12 bases between them. The germline CDR1 and CDR2 sequences are SGHRS and YFSETQ. The CDR3 region is CASSGQLSSYNEQFF. The DNA for the CDR3 is TGCGCCAGCAGTGGCCAGCTTAGCTCCTACAATGAGCAGTTCTTC.

The J gene is TRBJ2-7, the V gene TRBV14; 9 bases fit TRBD1. This CDR3 contains 15 residues. Germline trimming cut 3 bases from V and 3 bases from J; bases unmatched to any gene: 6. CDR1 and CDR2 (germline): SGHDN, FVKESK. CDR3 nucleotides: TGTGCCAGCAGCCACCCGGGACAGGGAGTCTACGAGCAGTACTTC. Translation: CASSHPGQGVYEQYF.

J is TRBJ1-2 and V is TRBV19; 7 bases fit TRBD1. The J segment lost 2 bases and the V segment lost 3 bases, leaving 6 bases of the junction unmatched. Germline values: CDR1 LNHDA, CDR2 SQIVND (reference sequence). The CDR3 runs 15 residues. The CDR3 DNA reads TGTGCCAGTAGTATGTACGGGACAGCCAACTATGGCTACACCTTC. This encodes CASSMYGTANYGYTF. Full variable domain (outside the CDR3, taken from reference TRBV19 and TRBJ1-2): DGGITQSPKYLFRKEGQNVTLSCEQNLNHDAMYWYRQDPGQGLRLIYYSQIVNDFQKGDIAEGYSVSREKKESFPLTVTSAQKNPTAFYLCASSMYGTANYGYTFGSGTRLTVV.

CDR3 protein: CASSRWGYEQYF. The CDR3 nucleotides are TGTGCCAGCAGCCGTTGGGGCTACGAGCAGTACTTC. The chain combines TRBV11-2 with TRBJ2-7; D remains ambiguous. This CDR3 comprises 12 residues. Germline loops: CDR1 SGHAT, CDR2 FQNNGV. The ends were cut back, 5 bases at V and 3 bases at J, with 8 bases in the middle.

As to this clone: At one boundary the junction diverges from the germline segment, which might be a read error. The V and J genes are TRBV5-1 and TRBJ2-3; no firm D call. This CDR3 comprises 14 residues. The germline V gene has CDR1 SGHRS and CDR2 YFSETQ. The DNA of the CDR3 is TGCGCCAGCAGGTTGGGCCTGAGCACAGATACGCAGTATTTT. It translates to CASRLGLSTDTQYF.

The chain is built from TRBV19 and TRBJ1-6; TRBD1 matches 10 bases. The CDR3 sequence is 17 residues long. Trimming at V came to 4 bases and at J to 0 bases, leaving 3 bases not matched to a gene. Germline CDR1 is LNHDA and CDR2 is SQIVND (reference sequence). The CDR3 loop reads CASSRRTGGSYNSPLHF. The CDR3, as DNA: TGTGCCAGTAGTAGGAGGACAGGGGGCTCCTATAATTCACCCCTCCACTTT.

This chain connects TRBV20-1 to TRBJ2-3; TRBD2 matches at 11 bases. Per germline, CDR1 DFQATT and CDR2 SNEGSKA (reference sequence). Trimming cost V 3 bases and J 4 bases; bases outside gene matches: 6. The CDR3 extends over 15 amino acids. In nucleotides, the CDR3 is TGCAGTGCTAGTTTTAGCGGGGGGGCGGCAGATACGCAGTATTTT. As protein: CSASFSGGAADTQYF.

This chain uses TRBV29-1 with TRBJ1-2; D ambiguous. V was cut by 2 bases and J by 2 bases, with 3 bases left in between. CDR1 and CDR2 from the germline V gene are SQVTM and ANQGSEA. CDR3 length: 11 amino acids. The CDR3 coding sequence is TGCAGCGTTGAACAAAACTATGGCTACACCTTC. Translation gives CSVEQNYGYTF.

CDR3 in DNA: TGCAGCGCCCAAGTTGCGGGACAGGGGTATGAAAAACTGTTTTTT. This translates into CSAQVAGQGYEKLFF. The gene calls are TRBV29-1 and TRBJ1-4, with 10 bases fitting TRBD1. Unmatched junction bases numbered 11, after V lost 7 bases and J lost 6 bases. Germline V lookup: CDR1 SQVTM, CDR2 ANQGSEA. The CDR3 contains 15 residues.

V gene TRBV9 combines with J gene TRBJ1-1; no clear D. The V end was cut by 4 bases, the J end by 0 bases, with 16 bases between. CDR3 length equals 16 residues. The germline V gene encodes CDR1 SGDLS and CDR2 YYNGEE. In DNA form, the CDR3 reads TGTGCCAGCAGCCCACATCGGGCAGCTATGAACACTGAAGCTTTCTTT. This sequence encodes CASSPHRAAMNTEAFF.

CDR3 nucleotide sequence: TGTGCCAGCAGTATGGACTACCGTAACTACGAGCAGTACTTC. It is translated as CASSMDYRNYEQYF. The rearrangement joins TRBV27 to TRBJ2-7, with D perhaps TRBD2 (6 bases). CDR3 length equals 14 residues. Trimming took 5 bases from V and 3 from J, leaving 14 bases between them. Germline loops: CDR1 MNHEY, CDR2 SMNVEV (reference sequence).

V and J are TRBV6-1 and TRBJ1-1; 8 nucleotides agree with TRBD1. CDR3 length equals 14 residues. The V gene end was trimmed by 0 bases and the J gene end by 8 bases; junction bases not matched to a gene: 5. Germline loops: CDR1 MNHNS, CDR2 SASEGT. CDR3 amino acids: CASSEALGQGEAFF. CDR3 DNA sequence: TGTGCCAGCAGTGAAGCGCTCGGACAGGGAGAAGCTTTCTTT.

V usage is TRBV4-1 and J usage is TRBJ1-1; tentatively, D is TRBD1 (6 bases). The CDR3 length is 16 residues. The germline CDR1 and CDR2 sequences are MGHRA and YSYEKL. V gave up 0 bases and J gave up 9 bases, with 20 bases separating them. The CDR3 spells CASSQEGGRIGPQAFF. CDR3 in DNA: TGCGCCAGCAGCCAAGAGGGGGGCCGAATCGGGCCCCAAGCTTTCTTT.